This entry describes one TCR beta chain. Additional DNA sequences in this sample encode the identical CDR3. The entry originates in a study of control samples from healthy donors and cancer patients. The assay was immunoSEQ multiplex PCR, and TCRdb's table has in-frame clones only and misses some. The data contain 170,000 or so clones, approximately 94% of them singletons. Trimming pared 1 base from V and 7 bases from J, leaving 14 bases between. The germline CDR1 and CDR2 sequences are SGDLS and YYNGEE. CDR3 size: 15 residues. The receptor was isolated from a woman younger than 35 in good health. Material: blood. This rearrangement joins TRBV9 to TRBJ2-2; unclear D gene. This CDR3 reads CASSVTGDAGGELFF. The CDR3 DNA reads TGTGCCAGCAGCGTAACGGGCGATGCCGGCGGGGAGCTGTTTTTT.